One and the same sample provided the 3 T cell receptor beta chains below, sequenced in a study of T cell responses to AZD1222 COVID-19 vaccine. The table came from immunoSEQ multiplex PCR; TCRdb's copy has only in-frame clones and leaves some out. Here the sample spans some 180,000 clones, about 86% being singletons. The source was peripheral blood, collected on day 0 of AZD1222 vaccination. The receptors come from an adult in good health.

The rearrangement joins TRBV7-9 to TRBJ1-2; no definite D call. V was cut by 0 bases and J by 4 bases, with 12 bases left in between. Germline V gives CDR1 SEHNR, CDR2 FQNEAQ (reference sequence). The CDR3 spans 15 residues. This CDR3 reads CASSLATGTFYGYTF. The DNA for the CDR3 is TGTGCCAGCAGCTTAGCGACGGGAACGTTCTATGGCTACACCTTC.

This clone was observed once. The chain combines TRBV10-2 with TRBJ1-2; 9 bases are shared with TRBD1. V dropped 7 bases and J dropped 8; count of bases not matched to a gene: 8. The CDR3 spans 13 residues. CDR1 is WSHSY, CDR2 SAAADI, per germline. The chain's CDR3 is CASMGTGFRGYTF. The CDR3 DNA sequence: TGCGCCAGCATGGGGACAGGGTTTCGCGGCTACACCTTC.

This chain connects TRBV11-2 to TRBJ2-1; D is undetermined. This CDR3 spans 16 amino acids. Germline values: CDR1 SGHAT, CDR2 FQNNGV. Trimming removed 1 base at V and 1 base at J, with 11 bases between. The CDR3 nucleotides read TGTGCCAGCAGCTTAGCGGGCTCAAATTCCTACAATGAGCAGTTCTTC. This sequence encodes CASSLAGSNSYNEQFF.